Detailed here is one T cell receptor (beta chain). Its antigen has not been determined. No much larger clonotype is one base removed from it; base qualities were not supplied. The sample holds other DNA sequences that translate to the same CDR3. From the germline V gene, CDR1 is SGHDT and CDR2 is YYEEEE. Trimming costs V 2 bases and J 6 bases, and their ends lie 6 bases apart. From the cysteine up to the phenylalanine, the CDR3 has a length of 12 residues. The retained sequence is limited to the CDR3, 36 bases, with the frame set at the first base. The data belong to a study of shared clonotypes between healthy human individuals (TCRdb year 2020). The study in broad terms: The cohort comprised two women and a few men aged 18 to 49 years. For each donor, CD4 naive and CD4 memory were each given three plates, CD8 naive was given two plates, and CD8 memory was given one plate. The study deeply sequenced blood TCR repertoires of five healthy adults to estimate repertoire size and the extent of clonotype sharing between individuals. Libraries were prepared and TCR repertoires were sequenced by different laboratories using diverse techniques, in order to increase sequencing depth and limit assay-specific biases. Each donor's leukapheresis produced roughly between roughly 0.85 and 9 billion PBMCs. Results and caveats for the whole study, not just this receptor: Higher generation probabilities were observed for clonotypes shared by all four sorted-subset donors than for non-shared clonotypes. Approximately 4.8% of naive CD4, 3.5% of naive CD8, approximately 2.2% of memory CD4, and around 0.42% of memory CD8 clonotypes were shared across a few donors. Naive subsets generally had larger estimated clonotype richness than memory subsets. Pairwise subsampling led to the expectation that sequencing depth would affect the degree of clonotype sharing among donors. Even with the large sequencing depth, rarefaction of the sorted-subset datasets indicated that sequencing was incomplete. Only blood was sampled, and tissue TCR repertoires likely differ from those in blood. The small number of donors limited the genetic and exposure-history diversity represented.

Using the deep immunoSEQ assay, TCR CDR3 regions were amplified from genomic DNA by multiplex PCR. Genomic DNA extracted from each cell subset was distributed evenly over all wells of several immunoSEQ 96-well plates, and each plate served as one replicate. Each replicate PCR for sorted subsets received approximately 220 ng genomic DNA, equal to roughly 33,000 T cell genomes. Purified libraries were quantified with a Qubit 3.0 fluorometer, sized on a Bioanalyzer 2100, and re-quantified with the KAPA Library Quantification kit. Each immunoSEQ 96-well plate was sequenced on its own single-read 150-cycle Illumina NextSeq 550 flow cell. On the study's bioinformatics: Because only junctional sequences without quality scores were contained in the immunoSEQ output, filtering matching that applied to full-length reads could not be performed. To assign V/J genes and CDR3, sequences were annotated using PyIR, a Python wrapper for IgBLAST v1.9, with IMGT germline references. Reads with weak V/J assignments (E-value above 1e-6), missing CDR3, stop codons, out-of-frame junctions, or ambiguous translated residues were removed. A V3J clonotype was defined by an identical inferred V gene, J gene, and CDR3 amino acid sequence. The percentage overlap between two repertoires was calculated by dividing the number of shared unique clonotypes by the size of the smaller repertoire. RTK rarefaction, the Chao1 estimator, and Recon v2.1 estimates of unobserved clonotypes were used to assess repertoire richness. For all TCRbeta clonotypes obtained by the gDNA method from four donors, generation probabilities were computed with OLGA. Not all clones reach the TCRdb copy of this immuneACCESS table, which keeps in-frame sequences only. Checked studies attribute under half of the gap to unresolved V genes and leave the rest unexplained. That table is the source of V, J and clone size, and D and trimming were worked out from the DNA. The sample profile shows over 2 million clones; about 95% of them were found once. About 1.1% of the sample belongs to the ten largest clones.

For the CD8 naive samples, CD45RO-negative cells were positively selected for CCR7, yielding a CD45RA+CCR7+ population from which TemRA cells were excluded. The donors were healthy, HIV-negative adults who had no recently reported acute infections or vaccinations. Only Caucasian adults living in Nashville, Tennessee, USA were represented among the donors. After blood collection by leukapheresis, PBMCs were isolated using Ficoll-Histopaque density gradient centrifugation and then cryopreserved in the vapor phase of liquid nitrogen. Analytical flow cytometry was used to check the purity and quantity of every magnetically sorted T cell population. From each sorted fraction, genomic DNA was isolated and quantified by UV absorbance on a Nanodrop 2000c.

The chain employs TRBV5-6 and TRBJ1-5; the D gene is not confidently resolved. Sequencing was done on a sample of naive CD8+ T cells sorted from blood. Taken with the paper, the label for cell subset or site translates to: CD45RA+CCR7+. This clonotype was sampled from a man aged 18-30 years in good health. The DNA is as follows: TGTGCCAGCAGCTTCGGTGGTCAGCCCCAGCATTTT. The encoded protein is CASSFGGQPQHF.